This entry lists 27 T cell receptor beta chains sequenced from one sample in a study of T cells in Graves' hyperthyroidism and ophthalmopathy. Authors of the study amplified TCR beta CDR3 regions from RNA transcripts. The HTBI set primed first-round TCR CDR3 RT-PCR. TCRdb redid the calling of the multiplex PCR reads with MiXCR, one entry per CDR3 protein. The table lists roughly 740,000 distinct CDR3 sequences, over 15% of them singletons. The source material was blood. These receptors all come from a man aged 18 to 29 with Graves' hyperthyroidism.

This clonotype was found a few times. The chain employs TRBV5-5 and TRBJ2-1, with D maybe TRBD1 (6 bases). Deletions cut 4 bases from V and 0 bases from J, with 14 bases between. From germline, CDR1 is SGHKS and CDR2 YYEKEE (reference sequence). The CDR3 covers 16 residues. The CDR3 bases are TGTGCCAGCAGCCCCTTACGGGACAACTCCTACAATGAGCAGTTCTTC. It translates to CASSPLRDNSYNEQFF. The full variable domain, completed using reference TRBV5-5 and TRBJ2-1, is DAGVTQSPTHLIKTRGQQVTLRCSPISGHKSVSWYQQVLGQGPQFIFQYYEKEERGRGNFPDRFSARQFPNYSSELNVNALLLGDSALYLCASSPLRDNSYNEQFFGPGTRLTVL.

This clonotype was recorded at least ten times. This sequence joins TRBV12-3 or TRBV12-4 and TRBJ2-7; 9 bases agree with TRBD1. The V gene end was trimmed by 6 bases and the J gene end by 0 bases; junction bases not matched to a gene: 3. This CDR3 has 14 amino acids. The CDR3 region has the DNA TGTGCCAGCAGGGGGACAGGGAGCTCCTACGAGCAGTACTTC. Translation: CASRGTGSSYEQYF.

This clonotype has ten or more counts. The CDR3 sequence is CSVEERLNYNEQFF. As DNA, the CDR3 is TGCAGCGTTGAAGAACGACTAAACTACAATGAGCAGTTCTTC. V usage is TRBV29-1 and J usage is TRBJ2-1; possible D gene TRBD2, 5 bases. V was pared by 0 bases and J by 3 bases, with 9 bases between. This CDR3 is 14 amino acids long. Germline-derived CDR1 and CDR2 are SQVTM and ANQGSEA.

The CDR3 is CSAYGQGAYGYTF. Written as DNA, the CDR3 is TGCAGTGCTTACGGACAGGGGGCCTATGGCTACACCTTC. The chain joins TRBV20-1 to TRBJ1-2; 11 nucleotides line up with TRBD1. J lost 4 bases, V lost 5 bases, and 3 bases had no gene match. The CDR3 has 13 amino acids. Germline values: CDR1 DFQATT, CDR2 SNEGSKA (reference sequence).

This clonotype has more than one count but fewer than ten. The rearrangement uses TRBV7-9 and TRBJ1-1, with D perhaps matching TRBD1 (5 bases). V lost 5 bases to trimming and J lost 1 base, with 14 bases between them. Germline assignment: CDR1 SEHNR and CDR2 FQNEAQ (reference sequence). The CDR3 has 15 amino acids. The CDR3 spells CASSPFGGGNTEAFF. For the CDR3, the DNA is TGTGCCAGCAGCCCCTTTGGGGGGGGGAACACTGAAGCTTTCTTT. The variable domain in full, completed from reference TRBV7-9 and TRBJ1-1, reads DTGVSQNPRHKITKRGQNVTFRCDPISEHNRLYWYRQTLGQGPEFLTYFQNEAQLEKSRLLSDRFSAERPKGSFSTLEIQRTEQGDSAMYLCASSPFGGGNTEAFFGQGTRLTVV.

The sample holds many counts of this clonotype. The rearrangement joins TRBV30 to TRBJ2-3; D is ambiguous. The CDR3 consists of 11 residues. Trimming shortened V by 0 bases and J by 4 bases, and 2 bases separated the two germline ends. Germline CDR1 reads GTSNPN; CDR2 reads SVGIG (reference sequence). In DNA form, the CDR3 reads TGTGCCTGGAGTGTCCCAGATACGCAGTATTTT. This sequence encodes CAWSVPDTQYF.

This clonotype showed up just a few times. The chain joins TRBV3-1 to TRBJ2-7; 11 bases are a match to TRBD1. CDR1 is LGHDT and CDR2 is YNNKEL in the germline V gene (reference sequence). The CDR3 extends over 17 amino acids. V was clipped by 4 bases and J by 4 bases; unmatched bases: 12. Here the CDR3 DNA reads TGTGCCAGCAGCCGCCGCGGACAGGGGGCGACCGGGTACGAGCAGTACTTC. This gives the protein CASSRRGQGATGYEQYF.

This clonotype was counted a few times. The chain recombines TRBV20-1 with TRBJ1-1; no reliable D call. Per germline, CDR1 DFQATT and CDR2 SNEGSKA (reference sequence). CDR3 length: 11 amino acids. Written as DNA, the CDR3 is TGCCTAGTCCGCGGGGACACTGAAGCTTTCTTT. This gives the protein CLVRGDTEAFF.

This clonotype was seen many times. The rearrangement joins TRBV2 to TRBJ2-1, with D perhaps matching TRBD1 (6 bases). Germline CDR1 and CDR2: SNHLY and FYNNEI. The CDR3 sequence is 18 residues long. The ends were cut back, 7 bases at V and 4 bases at J, with 26 bases in the middle. This chain's CDR3 is CASTEAYREFSSYNEQFF. Here the CDR3 DNA reads TGTGCCAGCACCGAAGCCTACAGGGAGTTTTCCTCTTACAATGAGCAGTTCTTC. Variable domain in full (rest from reference TRBV2 and TRBJ2-1): EPEVTQTPSHQVTQMGQEVILRCVPISNHLYFYWYRQILGQKVEFLVSFYNNEISEKSEIFDDQFSVERPDGSNFTLKIRSTKLEDSAMYFCASTEAYREFSSYNEQFFGPGTRLTVL.

The chain employs TRBV6-5 and TRBJ1-5, with 7 bases aligning to TRBD1. The CDR3 spans 15 residues. V lost 4 bases, J lost 6 bases, and 9 bases stayed unmatched. From germline, CDR1 is MNHEY and CDR2 SVGAGI. The CDR3: CASSSYRRDSQPQHF. CDR3 in DNA: TGTGCCAGCAGTTCCTATCGGAGGGACAGTCAGCCCCAGCATTTT.

This clonotype has a count of ten or more. The V gene is TRBV2, the J gene TRBJ2-3; a possible D gene is TRBD1 (5 bases). Germline V lookup: CDR1 SNHLY, CDR2 FYNNEI. V was trimmed by 4 bases and J by 2 bases, leaving 16 bases between them. The CDR3 consists of 16 residues. The CDR3 region is CASSGGRVGPTDTQYF. CDR3 in DNA: TGTGCCAGCAGTGGGGGCAGGGTAGGCCCCACAGATACGCAGTATTTT. The full variable domain, in which reference TRBV2 and TRBJ2-3 provide the parts outside the CDR3, is EPEVTQTPSHQVTQMGQEVILRCVPISNHLYFYWYRQILGQKVEFLVSFYNNEISEKSEIFDDQFSVERPDGSNFTLKIRSTKLEDSAMYFCASSGGRVGPTDTQYFGPGTRLTVL.

In this sample, this clonotype turned up a few times. The chain couples TRBV6-2 or TRBV6-3 to TRBJ1-2, with D possibly TRBD1 on 5 matching bases. Trimming removed 10 bases at V and 6 bases at J, with 24 bases between. Germline V CDR1 and CDR2: MNHEY, SVGEGT. CDR3 length: 15 residues. The CDR3 spells CAIRSTGTEANGYTF. The DNA of the CDR3 is TGTGCCATCCGCTCTACCGGGACGGAGGCGAATGGCTACACCTTC.

This clonotype has more than one count but fewer than ten. This rearrangement joins TRBV25-1 to TRBJ2-3, with 10 bases aligning to TRBD2. Trimming removed 3 bases from V and 8 bases from J; junction bases left unmatched: 14. The CDR3 runs 17 residues. Per germline, CDR1 MGHDK and CDR2 SYGVNS. The CDR3 here is CASSEGRTSGRGGTQYF. CDR3 coding DNA: TGTGCCAGCAGTGAGGGCAGGACTAGCGGTCGAGGGGGTACGCAGTATTTT. The variable domain in full, with the rest retrieved from reference TRBV25-1 and TRBJ2-3, is EADIYQTPRYLVIGTGKKITLECSQTMGHDKMYWYQQDPGMELHLIHYSYGVNSTEKGDLSSESTVSRIRTEHFPLTLESARPSHTSQYLCASSEGRTSGRGGTQYFGPGTRLTVL.

This clonotype has ten or more counts. The rearrangement uses TRBV10-3 and TRBJ1-4, with TRBD1 as a possible D gene (6 bases). The V gene lost 6 bases and the J gene lost 3 bases, with 8 bases spanning the gap. The CDR3 runs 13 residues. Germline loops: CDR1 ENHRY, CDR2 SYGVKD. CDR3 residues: CAISPGANEKLFF. CDR3 coding DNA: TGTGCCATCAGCCCAGGGGCTAATGAAAAACTGTTTTTT.

This clonotype has just a few counts. V is TRBV28 and J is TRBJ1-5; D uncertain. The V gene's germline CDR1 is MDHEN and CDR2 SYDVKM. The CDR3 loop spans 15 amino acids. Trimming stripped 3 bases from V and 8 bases from J, with 17 bases between. The CDR3, as DNA: TGTGCCAGCAGTTTGGCATCCGGCGAATGGGAGCCCCAGCATTTT. This gives the protein CASSLASGEWEPQHF.

The sample holds a few counts of this clonotype. This chain connects TRBV20-1 to TRBJ2-1, with D perhaps TRBD2 (5 bases). CDR3 size: 16 residues. Germline CDR1 DFQATT, CDR2 SNEGSKA (reference sequence). V lost 0 bases and J 7 bases, leaving 19 bases between the germline ends. In nucleotides, the CDR3 is TGCAGTGCTAGAGATCTGGGAGCTTCTGCAGGAAATGAGCAGTTCTTC. Translation: CSARDLGASAGNEQFF.

This clonotype has only a few counts. CDR3 sequence: CASSISGLRGDTQYF. As DNA, the CDR3 is TGTGCCAGCAGCATCTCGGGACTCCGGGGAGATACGCAGTATTTT. The V call is TRBV7-9, the J call TRBJ2-3; D perhaps matches TRBD2 (6 bases). The CDR3 extends over 15 amino acids. Trimming removed 5 bases at V and 5 bases at J, with 17 bases between. Per the germline V gene, CDR1 is SEHNR and CDR2 is FQNEAQ (reference sequence).

This clonotype was recorded a few times. The chain joins TRBV27 to TRBJ2-7; 9 bases are a match to TRBD1. The germline gives CDR1 MNHEY, CDR2 SMNVEV (reference sequence). With 3 bases clipped from V and 0 bases from J, the junction kept 6 bases outside the gene matches. This CDR3 has 16 amino acids. The CDR3 DNA follows: TGTGCCAGCAGTTTGAGTACAGGGGGCCCCTCCTACGAGCAGTACTTC. It specifies CASSLSTGGPSYEQYF.

The chain recombines TRBV7-9 with TRBJ1-4; D remains unclear. The germline V gene has CDR1 SEHNR and CDR2 FQNEAQ (reference sequence). This CDR3 has 14 residues. With 5 bases removed from V and 4 bases from J, the gap between germline ends came to 11 bases. In DNA form, the CDR3 reads TGTGCCAGCAGCGCCGACGGACTTAATGAAAAACTGTTTTTT. As protein: CASSADGLNEKLFF.

V and J are TRBV19 and TRBJ1-6; D call uncertain. Trimming took off 6 bases at V and 8 bases at J, with 14 bases between the two ends. Germline V lookup: CDR1 LNHDA, CDR2 SQIVND (reference sequence). The CDR3 runs 14 residues. The CDR3 region is CASSGAVSDSPLHF. The CDR3 region has the DNA TGTGCCAGTAGCGGTGCCGTATCCGATTCACCCCTCCACTTT.

This clonotype was recorded at least ten times. This chain uses TRBV28 with TRBJ2-1; 8 nucleotides agree with TRBD1. Looked up from germline, CDR1 is MDHEN and CDR2 is SYDVKM. Trimming removed 2 bases from V and 4 bases from J; junction bases left unmatched: 4. This CDR3 region has 15 residues. CDR3 amino acids: CASSLVQGVYNEQFF. The CDR3 nucleotides read TGTGCCAGCAGTTTAGTACAGGGGGTATACAATGAGCAGTTCTTC. The variable domain in full, with the rest retrieved from reference TRBV28 and TRBJ2-1, is DVKVTQSSRYLVKRTGEKVFLECVQDMDHENMFWYRQDPGLGLRLIYFSYDVKMKEKGDIPEGYSVSREKKERFSLILESASTNQTSMYLCASSLVQGVYNEQFFGPGTRLTVL.

At least ten counts were recorded for this clonotype. The chain carries TRBV18 and TRBJ2-4; D gene ambiguous. CDR1 is KGHSH, CDR2 LQKENI, per germline. Trimming stripped 1 base from V and 7 bases from J, with 11 bases between. The CDR3 runs 14 residues. CDR3 DNA: TGTGCCAGCTCACCACAGGGTTCTGGGAACATTCAGTACTTC. This codes for CASSPQGSGNIQYF. The full variable domain, its missing parts supplied by reference TRBV18 and TRBJ2-4, is NAGVMQNPRHLVRRRGQEARLRCSPMKGHSHVYWYRQLPEEGLKFMVYLQKENIIDESGMPKERFSAEFPKEGPSILRIQQVVRGDSAAYFCASSPQGSGNIQYFGAGTRLSVL.

This clonotype was seen many times. The V gene is TRBV28, the J gene TRBJ2-7; the D gene is possibly TRBD1 (5 bases). The V and J ends lost 2 bases and 7 bases respectively, with 12 bases between them. The CDR3 spans 13 residues. CDR1 and CDR2 from the germline V gene are MDHEN and SYDVKM. CDR3 sequence: CASSLIPREEQYF. The CDR3 coding sequence is TGTGCCAGCAGTTTAATTCCCAGGGAAGAGCAGTACTTC.

This clonotype was detected ten times or more. The rearrangement links TRBV5-1 to TRBJ1-1; 8 bases are shared with TRBD1. CDR3 size: 15 residues. In germline, CDR1 is SGHRS, CDR2 YFSETQ. Trimming took 4 bases from V and 7 from J; bases not matched to a gene: 12. Written as DNA, the CDR3 is TGCGCCAGCAGCGGGGGGTCGGGACAGGCCCTTGAAGCTTTCTTT. It specifies CASSGGSGQALEAFF. Drawing the rest from reference TRBV5-1 and TRBJ1-1, the complete variable domain is KAGVTQTPRYLIKTRGQQVTLSCSPISGHRSVSWYQQTPGQGLQFLFEYFSETQRNKGNFPGRFSGRQFSNSRSEMNVSTLELGDSALYLCASSGGSGQALEAFFGQGTRLTVV.

The genes are TRBV12-3 or TRBV12-4 and TRBJ2-1; TRBD2 matches at 9 bases. V was clipped by 5 bases and J by 9 bases; unmatched bases: 14. The CDR3 is 16 residues long. The CDR3 bases are TGTGCCAGCAGTCAGGGGACGGGAATAGCGGGAGTTGAGCAGTTCTTC. This gives the protein CASSQGTGIAGVEQFF.

This clonotype was counted many times. J is TRBJ2-5 and V is TRBV29-1; D is undetermined. The V end was cut by 4 bases, the J end by 5 bases, with 14 bases between. The CDR3 spans 13 residues. CDR1 is SQVTM and CDR2 is ANQGSEA in the germline V gene. CDR3 protein: CSVATNLRETQYF. Written as DNA, the CDR3 is TGCAGCGTTGCTACGAATCTTCGGGAGACCCAGTACTTC.

The sample holds a few counts of this clonotype. This sequence joins TRBV19 and TRBJ2-1, with 10 bases identical to TRBD2. With 0 bases clipped from V and 7 bases from J, the junction kept 12 bases outside the gene matches. The CDR3 spans 18 residues. Germline CDR1 reads LNHDA; CDR2 reads SQIVND (reference sequence). This CDR3 is CASSIEASGRARSNEQFF. Written as DNA, the CDR3 is TGTGCCAGTAGTATAGAGGCCAGCGGGAGGGCCAGGTCTAATGAGCAGTTCTTC. The full variable domain, rest sourced from reference TRBV19 and TRBJ2-1, is DGGITQSPKYLFRKEGQNVTLSCEQNLNHDAMYWYRQDPGQGLRLIYYSQIVNDFQKGDIAEGYSVSREKKESFPLTVTSAQKNPTAFYLCASSIEASGRARSNEQFFGPGTRLTVL.